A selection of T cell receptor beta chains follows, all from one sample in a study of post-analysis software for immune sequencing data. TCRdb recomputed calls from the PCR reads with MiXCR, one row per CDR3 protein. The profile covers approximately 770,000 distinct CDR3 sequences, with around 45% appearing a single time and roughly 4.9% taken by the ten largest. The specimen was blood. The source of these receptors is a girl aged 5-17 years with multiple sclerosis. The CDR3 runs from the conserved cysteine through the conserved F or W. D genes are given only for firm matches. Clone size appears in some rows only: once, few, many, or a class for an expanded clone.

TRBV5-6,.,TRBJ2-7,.,TGTGCCAGCTTAGTCGGTTACGAGCAGTACTTC,CASLVGYEQYF
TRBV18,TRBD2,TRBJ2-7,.,TGTGCCAGCTCACCACTCGGATGGGAGGGGCAGTACTTC,CASSPLGWEGQYF
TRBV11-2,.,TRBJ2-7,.,TGTGCCAGCAGCTTAGATCTTAAAGGGACGGCAAAGACCTACGAGCAGTACTTC,CASSLDLKGTAKTYEQYF
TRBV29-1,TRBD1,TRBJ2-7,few,TGCAGCGCGATGCGACCCGGGACAGGGGGTTACGAGCAGTACTTC,CSAMRPGTGGYEQYF
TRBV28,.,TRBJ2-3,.,TGTGCCAGCAGTTTTCCTGGGCGGTCAGATACGCAGTATTTT,CASSFPGRSDTQYF
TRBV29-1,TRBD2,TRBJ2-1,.,TGCAGCGTCGGTAGCGGGAGGCTGACCTACAATGAGCAGTTCTTC,CSVGSGRLTYNEQFF
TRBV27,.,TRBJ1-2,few,TGTGCCAGCAGTTTTATGACGGATTCGACTGTTTATGGCTACACCTTC,CASSFMTDSTVYGYTF
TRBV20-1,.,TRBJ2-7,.,TGCAGTGCTAGAAGTTTTTTACAGAGCGGATACGAGCAGTACTTC,CSARSFLQSGYEQYF
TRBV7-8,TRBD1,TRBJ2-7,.,TGTGCCAGCAGGACAGGGGGCCTCGAGCAGTACTTC,CASRTGGLEQYF
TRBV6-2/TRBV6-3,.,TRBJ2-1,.,TGTGCCAGCAGTTCATCTTTTTTCGGTGGTGAGCAGTTCTTC,CASSSSFFGGEQFF
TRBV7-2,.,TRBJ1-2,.,TGTGCCAGCAGCTTAGGAGGCTTCGGCAGGGGAGGCTACACCTTC,CASSLGGFGRGGYTF
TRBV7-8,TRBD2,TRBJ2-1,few,TGTGCCAGCAGCTTACCGGGACTAGCGGGAGATGAGCAGTTCTTC,CASSLPGLAGDEQFF
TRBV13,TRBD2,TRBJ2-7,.,TGTGCCAGCAGCGCCTCCGGGACTAGCAGCGAGCAGTACTTC,CASSASGTSSEQYF
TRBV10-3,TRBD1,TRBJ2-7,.,TGTGCCATCAGTGAGTCGGTAGGACAGGGGAACGAGCAGTACTTC,CAISESVGQGNEQYF
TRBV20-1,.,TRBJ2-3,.,TGCAGTGCTAGAGCTGTAGGAACAGATACGCAGTATTTT,CSARAVGTDTQYF
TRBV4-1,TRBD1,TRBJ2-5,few,TGCGCCAGCAGCCGCCCAGACAGGGGGCAAGAGACCCAGTACTTC,CASSRPDRGQETQYF
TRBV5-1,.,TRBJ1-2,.,TGCGCCAGCAGCTCAACTCAAAGGGGTGGCTACACCTTC,CASSSTQRGGYTF
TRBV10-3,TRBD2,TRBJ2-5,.,TGTGCCATCACCCGGGGACTAGCGGGTGAAGAGACCCAGTACTTC,CAITRGLAGEETQYF
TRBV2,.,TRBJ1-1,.,TGTGCCAACCAACGGGGGGCCCGGTGGAACACTGAAGCTTTCTTT,CANQRGARWNTEAFF
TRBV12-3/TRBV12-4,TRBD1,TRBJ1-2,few,TGTGCCAGCAGTCCTTCCCCGGGGGGACAGGGGATCAAGGGCTGCACCTTC,CASSPSPGGQGIKGCTF
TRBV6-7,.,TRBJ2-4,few,TGTGCCAGCAGTTACGGGTCTCCGGGACTAGCCAAAAACATTCAGTACTTC,CASSYGSPGLAKNIQYF
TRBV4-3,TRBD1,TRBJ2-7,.,TGCGCCAGCAGCCAAATTACAGGGGGCGCGTACGAGCAGTACTTC,CASSQITGGAYEQYF
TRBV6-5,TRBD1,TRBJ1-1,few,TGTGCCAGCGAACCCCTAGACAGGGAGGGAGCTTTCTTT,CASEPLDREGAFF
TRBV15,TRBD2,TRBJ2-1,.,TGTGCCACCAGCAGTGCGGGACTAGCGTACAATGAGCAGTTCTTC,CATSSAGLAYNEQFF
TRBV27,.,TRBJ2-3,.,TGTGCCAGCAGTGGGCGCGCTAAGGGCACAGATACGCAGTATTTT,CASSGRAKGTDTQYF
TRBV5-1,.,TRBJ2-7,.,TGCGCCAGCAGCTTTGCGATCGCCTACGAGCAGTACTTC,CASSFAIAYEQYF
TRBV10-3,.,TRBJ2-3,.,TGTGCCATCAGTGAGTCGGATAGCGCCTTGCCTGATACGCAGTATTTT,CAISESDSALPDTQYF
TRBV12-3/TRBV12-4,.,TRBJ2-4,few,TGTGCCAGCAGTTTCACTGGGGACATTCAGTACTTC,CASSFTGDIQYF
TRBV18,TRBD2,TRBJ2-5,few,TGTGCCAGCTCACCATCTAGCGGCGCTGAGACCCAGTACTTC,CASSPSSGAETQYF